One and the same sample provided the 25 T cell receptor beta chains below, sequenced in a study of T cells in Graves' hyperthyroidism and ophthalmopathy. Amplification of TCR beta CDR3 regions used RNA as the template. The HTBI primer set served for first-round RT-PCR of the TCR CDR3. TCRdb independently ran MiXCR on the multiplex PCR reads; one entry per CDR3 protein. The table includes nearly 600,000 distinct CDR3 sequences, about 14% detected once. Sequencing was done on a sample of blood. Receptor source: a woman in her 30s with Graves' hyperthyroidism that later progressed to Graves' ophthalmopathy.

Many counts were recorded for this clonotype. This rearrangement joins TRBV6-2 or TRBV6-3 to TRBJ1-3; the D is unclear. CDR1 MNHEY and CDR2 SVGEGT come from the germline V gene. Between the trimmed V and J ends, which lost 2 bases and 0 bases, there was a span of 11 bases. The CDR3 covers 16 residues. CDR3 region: CASSYPSTVSGNTIYF. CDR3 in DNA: TGTGCCAGCAGTTACCCTTCGACGGTCTCTGGAAACACCATATATTTT.

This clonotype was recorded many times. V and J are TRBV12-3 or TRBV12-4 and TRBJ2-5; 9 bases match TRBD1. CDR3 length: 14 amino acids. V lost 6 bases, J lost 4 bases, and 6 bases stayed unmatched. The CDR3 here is CASRRGQGLETQYF. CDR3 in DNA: TGTGCCAGCAGACGGGGACAGGGCTTAGAGACCCAGTACTTC.

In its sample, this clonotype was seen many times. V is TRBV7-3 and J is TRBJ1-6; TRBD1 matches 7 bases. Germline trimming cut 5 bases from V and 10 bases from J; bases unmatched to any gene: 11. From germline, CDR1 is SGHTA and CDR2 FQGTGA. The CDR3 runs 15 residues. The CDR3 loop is CASSLKGATGSPLHF. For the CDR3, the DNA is TGTGCCAGCAGCCTCAAGGGGGCAACGGGATCACCCCTCCACTTT.

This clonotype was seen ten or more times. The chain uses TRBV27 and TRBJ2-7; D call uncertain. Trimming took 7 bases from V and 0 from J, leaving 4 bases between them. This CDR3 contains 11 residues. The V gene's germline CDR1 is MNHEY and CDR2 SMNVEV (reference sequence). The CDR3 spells CASMSSYEQYF. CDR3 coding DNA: TGTGCCAGCATGAGCTCCTACGAGCAGTACTTC.

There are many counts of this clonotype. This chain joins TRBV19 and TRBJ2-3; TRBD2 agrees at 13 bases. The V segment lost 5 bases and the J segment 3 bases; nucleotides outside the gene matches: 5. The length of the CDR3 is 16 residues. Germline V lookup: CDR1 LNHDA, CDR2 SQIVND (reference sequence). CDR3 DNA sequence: TGTGCCAGTAGTGAACTAGCGGGAGGGCAAACAGATACGCAGTATTTT. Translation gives CASSELAGGQTDTQYF.

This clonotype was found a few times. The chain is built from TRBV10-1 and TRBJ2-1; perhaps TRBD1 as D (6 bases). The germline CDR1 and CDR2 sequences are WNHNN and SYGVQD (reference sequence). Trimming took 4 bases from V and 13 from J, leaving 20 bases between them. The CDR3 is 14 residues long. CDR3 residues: CASSAALQGGEQFF. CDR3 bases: TGCGCCAGCAGTGCCGCCCTACAGGGTGGGGAACAGTTCTTC.

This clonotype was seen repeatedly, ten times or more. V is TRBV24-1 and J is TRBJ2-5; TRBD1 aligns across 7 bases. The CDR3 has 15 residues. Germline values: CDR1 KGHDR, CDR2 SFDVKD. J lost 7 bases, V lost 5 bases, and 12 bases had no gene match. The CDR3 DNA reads TGTGCCACCAGTGCCGAGGACAGGAAAGTCGGGACCCAGTACTTC. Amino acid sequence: CATSAEDRKVGTQYF.

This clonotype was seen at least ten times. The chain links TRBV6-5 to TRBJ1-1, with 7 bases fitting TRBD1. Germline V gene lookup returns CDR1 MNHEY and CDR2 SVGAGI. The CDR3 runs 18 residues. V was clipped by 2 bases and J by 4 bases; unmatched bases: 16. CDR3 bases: TGTGCCAGCAGTTACCACTACCCTGGGACAGAAGGGATCACTGAAGCTTTCTTT. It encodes CASSYHYPGTEGITEAFF.

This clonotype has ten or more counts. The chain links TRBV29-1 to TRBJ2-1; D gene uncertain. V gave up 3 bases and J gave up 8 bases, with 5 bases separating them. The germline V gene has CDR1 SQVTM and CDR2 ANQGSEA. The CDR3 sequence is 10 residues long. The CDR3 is CSVDVDEQFF. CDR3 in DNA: TGCAGCGTTGACGTGGATGAGCAGTTCTTC.

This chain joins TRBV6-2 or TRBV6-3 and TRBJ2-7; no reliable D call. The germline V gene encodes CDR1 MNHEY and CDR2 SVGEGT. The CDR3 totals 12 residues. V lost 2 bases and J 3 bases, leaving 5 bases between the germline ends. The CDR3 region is CASSYPNYEQYF. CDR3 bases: TGTGCCAGCAGTTACCCCAACTACGAGCAGTACTTC.

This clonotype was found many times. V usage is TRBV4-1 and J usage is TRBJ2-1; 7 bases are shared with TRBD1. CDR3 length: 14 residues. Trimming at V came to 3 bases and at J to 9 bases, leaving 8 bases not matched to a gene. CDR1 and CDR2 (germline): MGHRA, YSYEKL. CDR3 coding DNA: TGCGCCAGCAGCCACGGACAGGCGTCTCTTGAGCAGTTCTTC. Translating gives CASSHGQASLEQFF.

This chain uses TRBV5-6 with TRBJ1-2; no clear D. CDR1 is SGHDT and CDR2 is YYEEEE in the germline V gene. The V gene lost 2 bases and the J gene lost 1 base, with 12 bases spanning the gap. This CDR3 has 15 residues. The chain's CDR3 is CASSLGLRINYGYTF. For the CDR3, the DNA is TGTGCCAGCAGCTTAGGGCTCCGAATTAACTATGGCTACACCTTC.

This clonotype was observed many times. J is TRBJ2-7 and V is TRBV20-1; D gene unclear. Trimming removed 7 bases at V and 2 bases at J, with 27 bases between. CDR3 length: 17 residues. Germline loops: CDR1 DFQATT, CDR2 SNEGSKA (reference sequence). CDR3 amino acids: CSGSLRSGPRVAYEQYF. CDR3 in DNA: TGCAGTGGTAGCCTAAGGAGTGGCCCTCGCGTCGCCTACGAGCAGTACTTC.

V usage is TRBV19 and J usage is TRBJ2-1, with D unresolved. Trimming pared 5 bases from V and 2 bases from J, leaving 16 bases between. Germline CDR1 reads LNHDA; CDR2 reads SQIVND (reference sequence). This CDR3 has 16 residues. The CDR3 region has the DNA TGTGCCAGTAGTGTTAGGTCCCTTGGCCCCTACAATGAGCAGTTCTTC. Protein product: CASSVRSLGPYNEQFF.

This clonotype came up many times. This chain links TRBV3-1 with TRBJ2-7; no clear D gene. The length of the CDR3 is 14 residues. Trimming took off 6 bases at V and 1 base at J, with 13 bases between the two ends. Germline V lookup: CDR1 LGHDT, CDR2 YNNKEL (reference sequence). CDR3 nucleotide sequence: TGTGCCAGCAGTCACTACGGCAGTTCCTACGAGCAGTACTTC. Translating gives CASSHYGSSYEQYF.

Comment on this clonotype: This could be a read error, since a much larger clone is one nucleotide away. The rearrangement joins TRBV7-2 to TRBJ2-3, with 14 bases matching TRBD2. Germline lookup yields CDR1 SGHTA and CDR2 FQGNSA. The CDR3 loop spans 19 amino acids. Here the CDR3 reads CARSFQSRTSGRFTDTQYF. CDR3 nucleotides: TGTGCCCGCAGCTTTCAATCCCGGACTAGCGGGAGGTTCACAGATACGCAGTATTTT.

The CDR3, as DNA: TGTGCCAGTAGTCCCCGGAGGGCCTGGACAGATACGCAGTATTTT. The encoded protein is CASSPRRAWTDTQYF. The chain is built from TRBV19 and TRBJ2-3; D is perhaps TRBD2 (6 bases). The CDR3 extends over 15 amino acids. Trimming removed 5 bases from V and 3 bases from J, with 15 bases in between. Germline V gene lookup returns CDR1 LNHDA and CDR2 SQIVND (reference sequence).

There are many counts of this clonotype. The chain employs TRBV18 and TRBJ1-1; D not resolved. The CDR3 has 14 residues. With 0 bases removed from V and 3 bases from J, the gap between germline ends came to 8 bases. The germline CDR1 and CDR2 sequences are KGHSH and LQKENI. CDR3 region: CASSPPSRDTEAFF. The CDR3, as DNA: TGTGCCAGCTCACCACCGTCTAGGGACACTGAAGCTTTCTTT.

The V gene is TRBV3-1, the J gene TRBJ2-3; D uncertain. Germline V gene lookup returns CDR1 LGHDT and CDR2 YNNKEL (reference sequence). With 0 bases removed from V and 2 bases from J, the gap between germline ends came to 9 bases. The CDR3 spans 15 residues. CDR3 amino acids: CASSQDRPATDTQYF. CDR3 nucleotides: TGTGCCAGCAGCCAAGATAGGCCAGCCACAGATACGCAGTATTTT.

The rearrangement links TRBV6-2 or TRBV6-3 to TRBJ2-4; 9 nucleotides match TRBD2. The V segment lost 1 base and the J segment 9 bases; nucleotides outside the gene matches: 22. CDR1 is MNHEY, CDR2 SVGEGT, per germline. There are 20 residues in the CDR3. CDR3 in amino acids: CASSYLSPGALARAGGIQYF. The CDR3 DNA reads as TGTGCCAGCAGTTACTTGTCCCCCGGTGCGCTAGCGAGAGCGGGGGGCATTCAGTACTTC.

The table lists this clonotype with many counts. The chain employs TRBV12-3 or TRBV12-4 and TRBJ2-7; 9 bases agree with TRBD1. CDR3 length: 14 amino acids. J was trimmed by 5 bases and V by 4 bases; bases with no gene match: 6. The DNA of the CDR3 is TGTGCCAGCAGTTGGGGGGACAGGGTAGACGAGCAGTACTTC. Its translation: CASSWGDRVDEQYF.

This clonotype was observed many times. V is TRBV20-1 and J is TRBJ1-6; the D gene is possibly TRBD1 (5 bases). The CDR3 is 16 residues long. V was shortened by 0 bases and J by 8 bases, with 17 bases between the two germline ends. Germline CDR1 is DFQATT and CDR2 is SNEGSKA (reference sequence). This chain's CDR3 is CSARDMLGVRDSPLHF. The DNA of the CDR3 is TGCAGTGCTAGAGATATGCTGGGGGTCCGGGATTCACCCCTCCACTTT.

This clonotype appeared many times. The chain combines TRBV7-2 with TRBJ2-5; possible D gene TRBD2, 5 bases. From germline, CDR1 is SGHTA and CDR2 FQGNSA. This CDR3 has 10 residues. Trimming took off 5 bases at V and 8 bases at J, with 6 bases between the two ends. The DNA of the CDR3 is TGTGCCAGCAGCGGAGGTACCCAGTACTTC. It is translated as CASSGGTQYF.

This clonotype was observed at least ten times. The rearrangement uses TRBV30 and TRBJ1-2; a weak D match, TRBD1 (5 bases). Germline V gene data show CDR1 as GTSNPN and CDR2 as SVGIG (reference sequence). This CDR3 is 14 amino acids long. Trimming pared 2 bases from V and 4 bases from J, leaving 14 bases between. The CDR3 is CAWSYRDGLYGYTF. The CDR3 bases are TGTGCCTGGAGTTACCGGGACGGACTCTATGGCTACACCTTC. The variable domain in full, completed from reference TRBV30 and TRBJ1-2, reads SQTIHQWPATLVQPVGSPLSLECTVEGTSNPNLYWYRQAAGRGLQLLFYSVGIGQISSEVPQNLSASRPQDRQFILSSKKLLLSDSGFYLCAWSYRDGLYGYTFGSGTRLTVV.

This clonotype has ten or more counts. The CDR3 region is CSVKDRGYEQYF. The DNA for the CDR3 is TGCAGCGTTAAGGACAGGGGCTACGAGCAGTACTTC. The rearrangement links TRBV20-1 to TRBJ2-7; 9 nucleotides line up with TRBD1. There are 12 residues in the CDR3. Per the germline V gene, CDR1 is DFQATT and CDR2 is SNEGSKA (reference sequence).